These 5 T cell receptor beta chains came from one sample sequenced in a study of response to subunit inactivated influenza vaccine. Via MiXCR, TCRdb re-called the RT-PCR reads, giving one row per CDR3 protein. The sample lists about 480,000 distinct CDR3 sequences, about 25% occurring once. The source material was CD4+ T cells sorted from PBMCs, sampled less than 6 days after vaccination. The receptor set was obtained from a man aged 45-65 years who received an inactivated influenza vaccine.

This clonotype was seen ten or more times. The chain joins TRBV3-1 to TRBJ1-6; tentatively, D is TRBD1 (6 bases). This CDR3 has 14 residues. V lost 5 bases and J lost 4, with 9 bases in between. Germline V lookup: CDR1 LGHDT, CDR2 YNNKEL (reference sequence). The CDR3 region has the DNA TGTGCCAGCAGCGAGGGGGAGTATAATTCACCCCTCCACTTT. It encodes CASSEGEYNSPLHF.

This chain joins TRBV2 and TRBJ2-7; D gene uncertain. The CDR3 spans 13 residues. The V gene lost 6 bases and the J gene lost 3 bases, with 12 bases spanning the gap. Germline V gene lookup returns CDR1 SNHLY and CDR2 FYNNEI. CDR3 nucleotides: TGTGCCAGCAGCATGAGGCCTGGCTACGAGCAGTACTTC. Translated, it gives CASSMRPGYEQYF.

Points on this clonotype: The CDR3 carries no conserved terminal phenylalanine or tryptophan, so it likely arises from a read error. The chain couples TRBV12-3 or TRBV12-4 to TRBJ2-3; weak D call: TRBD2 (5 bases). The CDR3 is 12 amino acids. The ends were cut back, 3 bases at V and 10 bases at J, with 11 bases in the middle. The DNA of the CDR3 is TGTGCCAGCAGTTTTAGGTCCGGGGCGCAGTATCTT. Protein sequence: CASSFRSGAQYL.

The chain joins TRBV10-3 to TRBJ2-5; 8 nucleotides align to TRBD1. The CDR3 has 13 amino acids. V lost 5 bases and J lost 5; bases outside the gene matches: 4. Germline assignment: CDR1 ENHRY and CDR2 SYGVKD. The CDR3 loop is CAISRTGLETQYF. The CDR3, as DNA: TGTGCCATCAGTAGGACAGGGTTGGAGACCCAGTACTTC.

This clonotype was found a few times. This chain connects TRBV7-2 to TRBJ2-7, with D possibly TRBD2 on 5 matching bases. The CDR3 totals 14 residues. V lost 4 bases, J lost 5 bases, and 15 bases lay in between. The V gene's germline CDR1 is SGHTA and CDR2 FQGNSA. This CDR3 is CASSSLTSTHEQYF. The CDR3 bases are TGTGCCAGCAGCTCCCTCACTAGTACTCACGAGCAGTACTTC.